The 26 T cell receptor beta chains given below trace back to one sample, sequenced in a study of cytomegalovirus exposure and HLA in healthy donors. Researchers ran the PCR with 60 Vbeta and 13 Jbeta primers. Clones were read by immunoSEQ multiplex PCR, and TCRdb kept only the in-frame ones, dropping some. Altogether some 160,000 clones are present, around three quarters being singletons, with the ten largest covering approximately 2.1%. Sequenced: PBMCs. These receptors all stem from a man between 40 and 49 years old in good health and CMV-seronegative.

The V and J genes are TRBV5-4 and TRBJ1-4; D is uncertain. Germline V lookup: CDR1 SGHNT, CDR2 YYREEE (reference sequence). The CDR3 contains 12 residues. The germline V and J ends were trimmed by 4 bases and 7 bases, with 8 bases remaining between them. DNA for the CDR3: TGTGCCAGCAGCCTCCCGGGTGAAAAACTGTTTTTT. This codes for CASSLPGEKLFF.

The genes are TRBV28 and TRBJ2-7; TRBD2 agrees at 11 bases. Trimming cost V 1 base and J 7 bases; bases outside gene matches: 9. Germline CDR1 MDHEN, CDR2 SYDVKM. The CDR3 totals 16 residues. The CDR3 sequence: CASSLSETSGSGEQYF. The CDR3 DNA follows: TGTGCCAGCAGTTTATCCGAAACTAGCGGGAGTGGGGAGCAGTACTTC. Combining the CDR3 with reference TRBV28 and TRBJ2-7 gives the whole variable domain DVKVTQSSRYLVKRTGEKVFLECVQDMDHENMFWYRQDPGLGLRLIYFSYDVKMKEKGDIPEGYSVSREKKERFSLILESASTNQTSMYLCASSLSETSGSGEQYFGPGTRLTVT.

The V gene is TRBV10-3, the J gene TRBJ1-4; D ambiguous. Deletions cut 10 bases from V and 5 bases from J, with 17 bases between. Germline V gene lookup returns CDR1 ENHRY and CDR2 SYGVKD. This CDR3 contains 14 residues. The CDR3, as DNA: TGTGCCACCCGAATCCACTTCGGGAATGAAAAACTGTTTTTT. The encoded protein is CATRIHFGNEKLFF.

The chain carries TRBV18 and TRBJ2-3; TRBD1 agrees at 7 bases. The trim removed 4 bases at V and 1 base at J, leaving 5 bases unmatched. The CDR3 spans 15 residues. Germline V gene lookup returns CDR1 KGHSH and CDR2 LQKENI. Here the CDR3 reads CASSQGQVRTDTQYF. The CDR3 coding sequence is TGTGCCAGCTCACAAGGACAGGTACGCACAGATACGCAGTATTTT.

DNA of the CDR3: TGTGCCAGCAGCTCGCGGACTAGCGGGGGGAAAAATGAGCAGTTCTTC. This translates into CASSSRTSGGKNEQFF. The chain has TRBV7-3 and TRBJ2-1; 14 bases align to TRBD2. CDR1 and CDR2 (germline): SGHTA, FQGTGA. The V and J ends lost 4 bases and 7 bases, in that order; junction bases with no gene match: 6. The length of the CDR3 is 16 residues.

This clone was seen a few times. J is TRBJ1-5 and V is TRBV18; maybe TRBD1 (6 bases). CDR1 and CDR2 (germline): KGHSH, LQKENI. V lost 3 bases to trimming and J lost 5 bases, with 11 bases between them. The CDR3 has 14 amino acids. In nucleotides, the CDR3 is TGTGCCAGCTCACCCACAGGGTATGATCAGCCCCAGCATTTT. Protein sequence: CASSPTGYDQPQHF.

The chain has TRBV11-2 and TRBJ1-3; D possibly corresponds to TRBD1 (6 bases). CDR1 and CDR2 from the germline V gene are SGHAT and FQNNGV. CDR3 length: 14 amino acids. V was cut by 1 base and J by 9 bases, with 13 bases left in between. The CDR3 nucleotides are TGTGCCAGCAGCTTAGGGGGGCCGTGGGGCACCATATATTTT. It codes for CASSLGGPWGTIYF. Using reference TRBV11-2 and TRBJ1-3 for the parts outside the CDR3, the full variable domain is EAGVAQSPRYKIIEKRQSVAFWCNPISGHATLYWYQQILGQGPKLLIQFQNNGVVDDSQLPKDRFSAERLKGVDSTLKIQPAKLEDSAVYLCASSLGGPWGTIYFGEGSWLTVV.

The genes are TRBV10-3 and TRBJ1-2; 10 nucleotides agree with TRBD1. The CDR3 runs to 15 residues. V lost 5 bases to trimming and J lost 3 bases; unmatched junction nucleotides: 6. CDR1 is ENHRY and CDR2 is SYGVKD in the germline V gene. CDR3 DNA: TGTGCCATCAGTCGACAGGGGGCGGATTACTATGGCTACACCTTC. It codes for CAISRQGADYYGYTF.

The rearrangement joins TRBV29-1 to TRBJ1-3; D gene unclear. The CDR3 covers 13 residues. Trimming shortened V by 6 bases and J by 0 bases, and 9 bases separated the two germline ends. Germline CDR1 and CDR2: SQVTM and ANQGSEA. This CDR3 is CSVLESSGNTIYF. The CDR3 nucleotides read TGCAGCGTATTAGAGAGCTCTGGAAACACCATATATTTT. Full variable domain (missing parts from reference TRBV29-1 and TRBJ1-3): SAVISQKPSRDICQRGTSLTIQCQVDSQVTMMFWYRQQPGQSLTLIATANQGSEATYESGFVIDKFPISRPNLTFSTLTVSNMSPEDSSIYLCSVLESSGNTIYFGEGSWLTVV.

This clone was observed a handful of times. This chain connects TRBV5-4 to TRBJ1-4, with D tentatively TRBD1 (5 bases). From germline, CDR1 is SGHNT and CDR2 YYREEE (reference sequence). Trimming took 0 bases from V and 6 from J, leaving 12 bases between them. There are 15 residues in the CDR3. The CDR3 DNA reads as TGTGCCAGCAGCTTGGCGGGGGATAGAGATGAAAAACTGTTTTTT. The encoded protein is CASSLAGDRDEKLFF.

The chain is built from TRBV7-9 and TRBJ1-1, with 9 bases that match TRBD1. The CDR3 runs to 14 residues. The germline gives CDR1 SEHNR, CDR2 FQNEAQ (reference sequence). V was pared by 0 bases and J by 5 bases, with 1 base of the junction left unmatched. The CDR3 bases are TGTGCCAGCAGCTTAGCGACAGGGGGGACTGAAGCTTTCTTT. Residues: CASSLATGGTEAFF.

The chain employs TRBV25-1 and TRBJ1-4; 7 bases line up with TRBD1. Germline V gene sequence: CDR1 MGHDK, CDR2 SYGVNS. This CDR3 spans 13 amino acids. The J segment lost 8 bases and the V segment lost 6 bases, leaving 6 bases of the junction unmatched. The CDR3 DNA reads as TGTGCCAGCAGAGAGACAGGGACGGAAAAACTGTTTTTT. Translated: CASRETGTEKLFF.

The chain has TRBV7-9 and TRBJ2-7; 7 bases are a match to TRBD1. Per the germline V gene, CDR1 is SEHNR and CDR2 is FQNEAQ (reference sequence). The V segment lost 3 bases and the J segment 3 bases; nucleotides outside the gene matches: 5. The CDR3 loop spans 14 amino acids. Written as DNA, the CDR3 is TGTGCCAGCAGCTTTGGACAGGTAGACTACGAGCAGTACTTC. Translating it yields CASSFGQVDYEQYF. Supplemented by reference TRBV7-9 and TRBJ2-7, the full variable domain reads DTGVSQNPRHKITKRGQNVTFRCDPISEHNRLYWYRQTLGQGPEFLTYFQNEAQLEKSRLLSDRFSAERPKGSFSTLEIQRTEQGDSAMYLCASSFGQVDYEQYFGPGTRLTVT.

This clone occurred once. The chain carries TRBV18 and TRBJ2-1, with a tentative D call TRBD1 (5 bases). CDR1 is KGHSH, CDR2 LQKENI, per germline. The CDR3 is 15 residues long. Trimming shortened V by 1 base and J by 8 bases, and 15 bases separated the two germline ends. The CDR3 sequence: CASSPLYQGKDEQFF. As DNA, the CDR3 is TGTGCCAGCTCACCACTTTATCAGGGAAAGGATGAGCAGTTCTTC. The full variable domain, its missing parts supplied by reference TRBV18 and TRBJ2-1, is NAGVMQNPRHLVRRRGQEARLRCSPMKGHSHVYWYRQLPEEGLKFMVYLQKENIIDESGMPKERFSAEFPKEGPSILRIQQVVRGDSAAYFCASSPLYQGKDEQFFGPGTRLTVL.

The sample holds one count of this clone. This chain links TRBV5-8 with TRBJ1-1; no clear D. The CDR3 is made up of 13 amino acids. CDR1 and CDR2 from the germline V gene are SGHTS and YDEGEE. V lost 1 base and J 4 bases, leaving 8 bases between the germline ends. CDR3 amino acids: CASSLTTFTEAFF. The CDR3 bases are TGTGCCAGCAGCTTGACGACTTTCACTGAAGCTTTCTTT.

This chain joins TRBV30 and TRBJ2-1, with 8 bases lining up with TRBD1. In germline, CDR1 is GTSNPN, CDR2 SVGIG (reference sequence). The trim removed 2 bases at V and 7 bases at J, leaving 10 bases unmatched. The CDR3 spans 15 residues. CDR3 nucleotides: TGTGCCTGGAGTTCGGACAGGGCTGTTACGAATGAGCAGTTCTTC. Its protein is CAWSSDRAVTNEQFF.

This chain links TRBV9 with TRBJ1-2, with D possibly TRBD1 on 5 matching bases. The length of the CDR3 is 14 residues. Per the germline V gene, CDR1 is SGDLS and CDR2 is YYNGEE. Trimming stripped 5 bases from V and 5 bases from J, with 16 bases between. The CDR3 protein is CASSDSPRLYGYTF. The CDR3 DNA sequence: TGTGCCAGCAGTGACAGCCCCCGATTGTATGGCTACACCTTC.

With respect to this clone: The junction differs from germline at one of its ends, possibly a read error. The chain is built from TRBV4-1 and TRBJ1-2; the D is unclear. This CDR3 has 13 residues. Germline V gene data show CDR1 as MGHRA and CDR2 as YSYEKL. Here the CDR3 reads CASSQEYSTGYPF. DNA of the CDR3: TGCGCCAGCAGCCAAGAATACAGTACCGGCTACCCCTTC.

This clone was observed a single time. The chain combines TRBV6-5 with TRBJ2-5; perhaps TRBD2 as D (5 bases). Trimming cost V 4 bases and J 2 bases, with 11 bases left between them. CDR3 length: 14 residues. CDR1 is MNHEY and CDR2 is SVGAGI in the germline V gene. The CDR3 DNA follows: TGTGCCAGCAGTTCCTCGAGAGGGCAAGAGACCCAGTACTTC. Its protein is CASSSSRGQETQYF.

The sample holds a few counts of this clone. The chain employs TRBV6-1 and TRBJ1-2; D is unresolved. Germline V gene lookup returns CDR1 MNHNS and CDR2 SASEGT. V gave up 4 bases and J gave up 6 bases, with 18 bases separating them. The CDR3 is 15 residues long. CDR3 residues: CASSGNQLARDGYTF. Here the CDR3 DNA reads TGTGCCAGCAGTGGAAATCAACTTGCCCGGGATGGCTACACCTTC.

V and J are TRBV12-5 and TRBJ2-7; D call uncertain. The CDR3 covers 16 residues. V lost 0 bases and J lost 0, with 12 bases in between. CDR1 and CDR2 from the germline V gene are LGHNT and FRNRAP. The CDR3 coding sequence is TGTGCTAGTGGTTTGGTACTGACATCCGGCTCCTACGAGCAGTACTTC. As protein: CASGLVLTSGSYEQYF.

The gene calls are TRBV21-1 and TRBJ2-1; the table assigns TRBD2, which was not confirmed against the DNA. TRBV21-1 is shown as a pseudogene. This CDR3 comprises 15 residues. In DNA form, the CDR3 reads TGTGCCAGCAGGCCGACTAGAGCACACGAGAATGAGCAGTTCTTC. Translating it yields CASRPTRAHENEQFF.

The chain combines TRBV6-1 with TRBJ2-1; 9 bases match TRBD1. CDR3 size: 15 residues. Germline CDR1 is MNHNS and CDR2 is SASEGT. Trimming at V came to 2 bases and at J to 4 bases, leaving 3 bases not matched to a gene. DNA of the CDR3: TGTGCCAGCAGTGAACGGGACAGGGAGTACAATGAGCAGTTCTTC. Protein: CASSERDREYNEQFF.

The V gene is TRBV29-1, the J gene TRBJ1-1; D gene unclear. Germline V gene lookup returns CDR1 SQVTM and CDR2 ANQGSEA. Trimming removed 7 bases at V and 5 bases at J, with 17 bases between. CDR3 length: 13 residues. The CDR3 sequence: CSAEAGGGTEAFF. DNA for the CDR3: TGCAGCGCCGAGGCAGGTGGAGGGACTGAAGCTTTCTTT. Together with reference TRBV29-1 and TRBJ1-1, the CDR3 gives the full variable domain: SAVISQKPSRDICQRGTSLTIQCQVDSQVTMMFWYRQQPGQSLTLIATANQGSEATYESGFVIDKFPISRPNLTFSTLTVSNMSPEDSSIYLCSAEAGGGTEAFFGQGTRLTVV.

The DNA of the CDR3 is TGTGCCAGCATGCAGGGGGTGAGGATGAACACTGAAGCTTTCTTT. Amino acids: CASMQGVRMNTEAFF. The chain joins TRBV6-6 to TRBJ1-1; 7 positions match TRBD1. There are 15 residues in the CDR3. Trimming at V came to 7 bases and at J to 0 bases, leaving 8 bases not matched to a gene. CDR1 is MNHNY, CDR2 SVGAGI, per germline (reference sequence).

CDR3 bases: TGCGCCAGCAGCTCTGACAGGGCCCACTACAATGAGCAGTTCTTC. Amino acids: CASSSDRAHYNEQFF. The chain links TRBV4-1 to TRBJ2-1, with 7 bases fitting TRBD1. CDR3 length: 15 amino acids. V lost 5 bases and J lost 3; bases outside the gene matches: 7. CDR1 is MGHRA and CDR2 is YSYEKL in the germline V gene.